The subject of this entry is one T cell receptor (beta chain). Antigen: not known. Treatment here: approximately nine-day PBMC culture with coronavirus spike peptide pools or control peptides (ViraFEST assay). CD4+ T cells that came from the unexposed donor were collected before the COVID-19 pandemic (2011-2018). First, ViraFEST expanded antigen-specific T cells with peptide pools, and next it sequenced the TCRs. This record comes from a study of vaccination and CD4 T cells after COVID-19. The study sequenced cultured CD4+ T cell DNA using the Oncomine TCR Beta short-read assay. Researchers extracted genomic DNA from CD4+ T cells that had been cultured. TCRdb redid the calling of the PCR reads with MiXCR, one entry per CDR3 protein. The sample has 10,000 or so distinct CDR3 sequences, around 36% seen once. The sample consisted of CD4+ T cells from blood, cultured in vitro. This receptor was obtained from a human donor in good health.

The CDR3 region has the DNA TGTGCCAGCAGATCAACCAGGACAGGGAGCTCCTACGAGCAGTACTTC. Translated, it gives CASRSTRTGSSYEQYF. This chain uses TRBV6-2 or TRBV6-3 with TRBJ2-7; 8 bases fit TRBD1. After removal of 6 bases from V and 0 bases from J, the junction contained 10 bases not matched to a gene. Germline CDR1 reads MNHEY; CDR2 reads SVGEGT. The CDR3 covers 16 residues.